This section outlines one T cell receptor (beta chain) sequence together with its context. What this receptor recognizes is not known. The sample holds no much larger clone one base away, and base qualities are not on file. According to the germline V gene, CDR1 reads SGDLS and CDR2 reads YYNGEE. The V end loses 1 base and the J end loses 8 bases, and a stretch of 15 bases separates them. The CDR3 holds 14 amino acids from the cysteine to the phenylalanine. Only CDR3 DNA remains: 42 bases, in frame from the first base. The cohort comprised several hundred healthy bone marrow donors. At the time of sampling, every cohort member was nominally healthy, though immune exposures that went unrecorded were likely present. The donor tested CMV seropositive, placing the donor among the 289 seropositive members of the cohort. Each donor provided a peripheral blood sample, and peripheral blood mononuclear cells were used for TCR beta sequencing. Genomic DNA was extracted from the blood cell samples with the Qiagen DNeasy Blood Extraction Kit.

Receptors were amplified or captured by the immunoSEQ multiplex PCR assay. The multiplex PCR relied on a mix of 60 forward primers for TCR Vbeta segments and 13 reverse primers for TCR Jbeta segments. A multiplex PCR assay on genomic DNA amplified the CDR3 region of rearranged TCR beta genes. On the Illumina HiSeq System, the amplified TCR beta libraries were sequenced as 87-base-pair reads. Regarding the original processing steps: A later analysis tallied roughly 78 million unique TCR beta chains across the roughly 610 repertoires, and approximately 9.9 million of those chains were shared by two or more donors. Raw reads were error-corrected and collapsed into unique sequences with a nearest-neighbor algorithm that merged closely related sequences to remove PCR and sequencing errors. Alignment of CDR3 sequences to IMGT reference sequences was used to assign V, D and J gene segments. Each retained sequence needed at least a six-nucleotide match to both a V gene segment and a J gene segment. Rearrangements were called productive when the CDR3 lacked stop codons and stayed in frame with V and J; all others were non-productive. CDR3 was defined by IMGT convention, running from the second conserved V-encoded cysteine to the conserved J-encoded phenylalanine. In an earlier analysis of more than 550 of the donors, sequences lacking an unambiguous match to a single V gene segment were excluded. An earlier analysis of over 450 of the donors classified V segments as functional when productive rearrangements were above 56.7% and as segregating when the standard deviation between donors was above 5%. A statistical classification framework was developed to diagnose cytomegalovirus status using the catalog of TCR beta chain sequences. V and J gene assignment, in a later analysis, came from comparing TCR nucleotide sequences with IMGT/GENE-DB human TR gene sequences. The TCRdist pipeline was used in a later analysis to assign CDR3 sequences and most-parsimonious VDJ recombination scenarios. In a later analysis, each TCR beta chain was defined by its CDR3 amino acid sequence together with its V-gene family, and reads lacking a unique V-gene family were excluded. As a way to deal with suspected cross-contamination and a sequencing artifact, a later analysis dropped 450 to 700 nucleotide sequences that were highly shared and had low generation probability. In a later analysis, a clonal expansion index for each public chain was calculated from normalized within-repertoire ranks of inferred template counts. A later analysis computed generation probabilities with a VDJ recombination model fitted to out-of-frame rearrangements, and checked the results against IGoR. In a later analysis, TCR-TCR, TCR-HLA and TCR-CMV co-occurrence was scored with hypergeometric tests, and a repertoire-size bias correction was applied to TCR pairs. False discovery rates were estimated in a later analysis by permuting HLA or CMV assignments 20 times. In a later analysis, co-occurring TCRs were grouped using DBSCAN, and TCRdist sequence similarity was added for clustering within HLA-allele-positive subsets. For co-occurrence clustering, repertoires with fewer than 30,000 or more than 120,000 public chains were excluded, along with roughly 5 repertoires with anomalous nucleotide sharing. Not all clones reach the TCRdb copy of this immuneACCESS table, which keeps in-frame sequences only. Checked studies attribute under half of the gap to unresolved V genes and leave the rest unexplained. V and J calls and clone size come straight from that table; D and trimming were deduced from the DNA. The sample yields around 38,000 clones; approximately 71% were counted once. The ten most abundant clones make up roughly 18% of the sample.

This entry is derived from a study of cytomegalovirus exposure and HLA in healthy donors (dated by TCRdb to 2016 to 2017). Context from the whole study: In an earlier analysis of roughly 590 of the donors, 276 Gb of sequence data and 90 million to 130 million unique TCR beta sequences from 180 million or so T cells were reported. An early release that covered about 600 HLA-typed donors contained 250 to 350 gigabases of sequencing data and 80 million or so unique TCR sequences. Of the approximately 400 genotyped donors, roughly 85% fell in the genetic ancestry cluster associated with self-reported Caucasian donors. The study aimed to test whether signatures of past pathogen exposure could be identified by cataloging public T cell receptors. The study profiled the T cell repertoires of some 610 subjects by immunosequencing and related them to cytomegalovirus serostatus. Along with the approximately 620-subject first cohort, a separate validation cohort of over 90 different subjects was used. To predict cytomegalovirus infection status, the study brought together high-throughput TCR immunosequencing, statistical association of individual TCRs with disease status, and machine learning. A later analysis re-analyzed previously published TCR beta repertoires from hundreds of donors and added high-resolution HLA genotyping to study TCR occurrence patterns. Rather than using new phenotypic data, the later analysis identified candidate immune exposures from TCR beta sequences and from how often those sequences occurred across donors. An earlier analysis of approximately 500 of the donors applied high-throughput TCR beta sequencing to assess whether each TCR beta V gene segment acted as functional or pseudogenic. Donor age, sex, ethnicity and CMV serostatus were compiled alongside the repertoire data. Genome-wide SNP genotypes for about 65% of the 666 donors were used in a later genetic analysis, which treated that subset as a discovery cohort. All discovery cohort repertoires had been generated using a single sequencing platform. Class I and class II HLA loci were covered by the typing at four-digit resolution. The number of donors typed differed by locus, with roughly 629-640 for A, B, C, DRB1 and DQB1, over 500 for DQA1, 600 to 610 for DPA1, and 400 to 490 for DPB1. Several DR-DQ haplotypes were handled as single units for association and clustering, since linkage in the cohort was strong. Among around 400 genotyped donors of the cohort, an average of approximately 220,000 unique TCR beta nucleotide sequences was sequenced per donor, of which 15% to 20% were non-productive.

Points the paper makes about the study in general: The authors suggested that the approach could potentially be extended to other disease states and immunological phenotypes. Most TCR sequences were seen in very few donors, while some public TCRs were found in many individuals. In vitro tests confirmed that three of the cytomegalovirus-associated TCR beta chains recognize cytomegalovirus antigens. Cytomegalovirus status was reported to be diagnosed by the classifier with high specificity and sensitivity in both the original and validation cohorts. At a false discovery rate of 0.05, a later analysis linked 15,000 to 20,000 TCR beta sequences to specific HLA alleles. Because the 87-base-pair reads could not distinguish some IMGT-functional V segments, including TRBV6-2 and TRBV6-3, those segments were excluded. Most CMV-associated TCR beta chains appeared to be HLA-restricted in a later analysis, and the HLA associations seemed to be driven largely by CMV exposure. Correlated functional status among segregating V segments might reflect linkage disequilibrium, but an unknown experimental factor could not be ruled out. Compared with equally common non-associated chains, HLA-associated TCR beta chains in a later analysis were more clonally expanded and had lower generation probabilities. The presence/absence analyses assumed that sequencing depth was roughly uniform across donors, and that assumption may not be true. According to a later analysis, TCR association rates differed among HLA loci, with DRB1 alleles showing the most associated TCRs and HLA-C alleles showing the fewest. Because counts were too low, more than 15 rarely observed V segments, including chromosome 9 orphons, were left out of the earlier analysis of 587 of the donors. In an earlier analysis of over 550 of the donors, most TCR beta V segments were observed in productive rearrangements about 87% or about 30% of the time, broadly matching IMGT annotations. Assigning TCR associations to individual alleles was difficult when HLA alleles, especially DR and DQ, strongly co-occurred. A group of highly shared sequence variants was considered likely to be a technical artifact of the sequencing pipeline. The cohort was sequenced for TCR beta chains only, and without alpha or paired-chain data the features that could be detected were limited. CMV serostatus was the only immune exposure information available for the cohort. The study listed 164 TCR beta chains as associated with cytomegalovirus. A further reported finding was that TCR beta sequences accurately predicted the HLA-A and HLA-B alleles for most subjects in the first cohort. In a later analysis, several top co-occurrence clusters were reported to appear linked to parvovirus B19, influenza, CMV and Epstein-Barr virus. In a later genetic analysis, a missense DCLRE1C variant was associated with V-gene and J-gene trimming of TCR beta chains, and the association was replicated in an independent cohort. HLA typing was unavailable for some donors at each locus, so association tests used only the typed subset. A later genetic analysis reported fewer N-insertions in productive TCRs among donors in an Asian-associated ancestry cluster than the roughly 670-donor mean.

The TCR comes from a man in his forties or fifties in good health and CMV-seropositive. The chain joins TRBV9 to TRBJ1-1, with no reliable assignment of the D segment. The material sequenced was PBMCs. The sequenced DNA is TGTGCCAGCAGCGTATTAGGAACTGAGGCAGAAGCTTTCTTT. Translated, it gives CASSVLGTEAEAFF. This CDR3, with the reference TRBV9 and TRBJ1-1 proteins standing in past its ends, gives the full variable domain DSGVTQTPKHLITATGQRVTLRCSPRSGDLSVYWYQQSLDQGLQFLIQYYNGEERAKGNILERFSAQQFPDLHSELNLSSLELGDSALYFCASSVLGTEAEAFFGQGTRLTVV.